This TCR beta chain was documented in a study of blood T cells in healthy people across ages. Germline V gene data show CDR1 as LNHNV and CDR2 as YYDKDF (reference sequence). The germline V and J ends were trimmed by 6 bases and 5 bases, with 19 bases remaining between them. The CDR3 has 15 residues. Combining a sample-barcoded 5' primer with a J-beta primer mix, a second PCR ran for about 7 to 11 cycles. MiXCR, applied by TCRdb to the 5' RACE reads, yields one record per CDR3 protein. The table has over 1,500,000 distinct CDR3 sequences, around 48% seen once. Sequenced sample: blood. The clonotype comes from a woman aged 40 to 50 in good health. The chain is built from TRBV15 and TRBJ2-5; the D gene is possibly TRBD1 (6 bases). CDR3 residues: CATSQDPQGRETQYF. Written as DNA, the CDR3 is TGTGCCACCAGTCAAGACCCACAGGGTAGGGAGACCCAGTACTTC.